This is a list of T cell receptor beta chains from one sample in a study of T cells in Graves' hyperthyroidism and ophthalmopathy. TCRdb reprocessed the multiplex PCR reads via MiXCR and lists one record per CDR3 protein. The sample holds roughly 100,000 distinct CDR3 sequences; 51% are singletons and the top ten take roughly a quarter. Sequencing was performed on blood. Receptors originate from a middle-aged woman with Graves' hyperthyroidism. Both conserved end residues are part of each CDR3. The D gene is left open where the match is weak. The size of a clone is reported for some rows only, either as once, few or many, or as a class for expanded clones.

V	J	D	size	length	CDR3	DNA
TRBV7-3	TRBJ2-3	TRBD2	-	16	CASSLWGTSATDTQYF	TGTGCCAGCAGCTTATGGGGGACTAGCGCAACAGATACGCAGTATTTT
TRBV5-1	TRBJ2-7	TRBD2	-	16	CASSWPGLAESYEQYF	TGCGCCAGCAGCTGGCCGGGACTAGCGGAGTCCTACGAGCAGTACTTC
TRBV24-1	TRBJ2-7	-	-	13	CATSGGVSYEQYF	TGTGCCACCAGTGGAGGTGTTTCCTACGAGCAGTACTTC
TRBV6-1	TRBJ2-7	-	many	12	CASSERVVEQYF	TGTGCCAGCAGTGAAAGGGTGGTTGAGCAGTACTTC
TRBV11-2	TRBJ2-5	-	-	13	CASSLGFQETQYF	TGTGCCAGCAGCTTAGGCTTCCAAGAGACCCAGTACTTC
TRBV14	TRBJ2-2	-	many	15	CASSQTGFNTGELFF	TGTGCCAGCAGCCAGACAGGATTTAACACCGGGGAGCTGTTTTTT
TRBV7-2	TRBJ1-1	-	many	16	CASSLGLGTSRAEAFF	TGTGCCAGCAGCTTAGGACTGGGGACTAGTAGGGCTGAAGCTTTCTTT
TRBV20-1	TRBJ2-3	TRBD2	many	14	CSAYGGRVSDTQYF	TGCAGTGCTTACGGCGGGAGGGTGTCAGATACGCAGTATTTT
TRBV20-1	TRBJ2-5	-	-	13	CSATRRGDETQYF	TGCAGTGCTACCCGGAGGGGGGACGAGACCCAGTACTTC
TRBV2	TRBJ2-7	-	-	15	CASSVSAEGRFGEYF	TGTGCCAGCAGTGTCTCTGCAGAGGGGCGCTTCGGGGAGTACTTC
TRBV10-3	TRBJ2-5	TRBD2	-	14	CAVGLARCQETQYF	TGTGCCGTCGGACTAGCGAGGTGCCAAGAGACCCAGTACTTC
TRBV2	TRBJ1-4	TRBD1	many	14	CASSNRGRYEKLFF	TGTGCCAGCAGTAACAGGGGGCGGTATGAAAAACTGTTTTTT
TRBV7-3	TRBJ1-2	-	many	14	CASSLTGDTAGYTF	TGTGCCAGCAGCTTAACGGGGGACACGGCTGGCTACACCTTC
TRBV14	TRBJ1-1	-	few	14	CASSLQRGHTEAFF	TGTGCCAGCAGCCTACAAAGGGGTCATACTGAAGCTTTCTTT
TRBV29-1	TRBJ1-2	-	-	13	CSVRLREGYGYTF	TGCAGCGTTCGGTTAAGGGAGGGCTATGGCTACACCTTC
TRBV15	TRBJ2-7	TRBD1	few	15	CATSSGQGAGYEQYF	TGTGCCACCAGCAGCGGACAGGGGGCCGGGTACGAGCAGTACTTC
TRBV5-5	TRBJ1-2	-	-	17	CASSRGPRDGRGGGYTF	TGTGCCAGCAGCCGCGGCCCAAGGGACGGGAGAGGTGGAGGCTACACCTTC
TRBV7-3	TRBJ1-2	-	-	13	CASSLWGAYGYTF	TGTGCCAGCAGCTTATGGGGGGCCTATGGCTACACCTTC
TRBV6-5	TRBJ2-5	-	many	15	CASRALRVVGETQYF	TGTGCCAGCAGAGCTCTCCGGGTAGTAGGCGAGACCCAGTACTTC
TRBV7-2	TRBJ2-5	-	-	15	CASSPPSGGAKTQYF	TGCGCCAGCAGCCCCCCGTCGGGGGGCGCGAAGACCCAGTACTTC
TRBV12-3/TRBV12-4	TRBJ1-4	-	-	18	CASRPRGGTGATGEKLFF	TGTGCCAGCAGGCCCCGAGGGGGTACTGGGGCCACTGGGGAAAAACTGTTTTTT
TRBV2	TRBJ1-3	-	few	12	CASSEETNTIYF	TGTGCCAGCAGTGAAGAGACAAACACCATATATTTT
TRBV7-2	TRBJ2-2	-	many	16	CASSLVLFGYPGELFF	TGTGCCAGCAGCTTAGTACTATTTGGGTATCCCGGGGAGCTGTTTTTT
TRBV5-1	TRBJ1-3	-	many	15	CASSFVRGLGNTIYF	TGTGCCAGCAGCTTTGTTCGCGGCCTCGGAAACACCATATATTTT
TRBV7-1	TRBJ1-1	-	-	11	CASSSGTEALF	TGTGCCAGCAGCTCCGGGACTGAAGCTCTCTTT
TRBV7-2	TRBJ2-2	-	-	13	CASSHLLGGELFF	TGTGCCAGCAGCCACCTCCTAGGGGGGGAGCTGTTTTTT
TRBV19	TRBJ1-2	TRBD1	many	16	CASSSREGAANYGYTF	TGTGCCAGTAGTTCGCGAGAGGGGGCTGCTAACTATGGCTACACCTTC
TRBV7-2	TRBJ1-2	-	many	13	CASSLKGSGGYTF	TGTGCCAGCAGCTTAAAGGGCAGTGGTGGCTACACCTTC
TRBV20-1	TRBJ2-7	TRBD1	-	14	CSARGGQSSYEQYF	TGCAGTGCTAGAGGGGGACAGAGCTCCTACGAGCAGTACTTC
TRBV7-3	TRBJ2-2	-	many	17	CASSPLGEIANTGELFF	TGTGCCAGCAGTCCATTGGGGGAGATCGCGAACACCGGGGAGCTGTTTTTT
TRBV7-2	TRBJ2-5	TRBD2	-	15	CASSLASGSQETQYF	TGTGCCAGCAGTTTAGCTAGCGGGAGTCAAGAGACCCAGTACTTC
TRBV7-9	TRBJ1-2	-	-	13	CASSLEANYGYTF	TGTGCCAGCAGCTTAGAGGCTAACTATGGCTACACCTTC
TRBV2	TRBJ2-5	TRBD2	once	14	CASRGTSGTETQYF	TGTGCCAGCAGGGGGACTAGCGGGACGGAGACCCAGTACTTC
TRBV30	TRBJ2-2	-	many	12	CAWYSVAGELFF	TGTGCCTGGTACTCAGTGGCTGGGGAGCTGTTTTTT
TRBV12-3/TRBV12-4	TRBJ2-7	TRBD2	many	16	CASSLAVLAGVNEQYF	TGTGCCAGCAGTTTAGCTGTTTTAGCGGGAGTAAACGAGCAGTACTTC
TRBV6-6	TRBJ1-1	-	many	13	CASIPTTYTEAFF	TGTGCCAGCATCCCAACTACTTACACTGAAGCTTTCTTT
TRBV20-1	TRBJ1-2	TRBD1	few	15	CSAWDRARANYGYTF	TGCAGTGCTTGGGACAGGGCTCGAGCTAACTATGGCTACACCTTC
TRBV20-1	TRBJ2-5	-	-	11	CSAGRSETQYF	TGCAGTGCGGGACGGTCAGAGACCCAGTACTTC
TRBV15	TRBJ1-4	-	medium-sized	14	CATSTTTPGGKLFF	TGTGCCACCAGCACTACGACGCCAGGAGGAAAACTGTTTTTT
TRBV7-7	TRBJ2-2	-	-	15	CASRGAGRNTGELFF	TGTGCCAGCAGGGGGGCAGGGCGAAACACCGGGGAGCTGTTTTTT
TRBV27	TRBJ2-2	-	-	15	CASSLFAGRTGELFF	TGTGCCAGCAGTTTATTCGCGGGAAGGACCGGGGAGCTGTTTTTT